The T cell receptor beta chain described here comes from a study of blood T cell repertoires in COVID-19. This CDR3 comprises 13 residues. From germline, CDR1 is SQVTM and CDR2 ANQGSEA. V was pared by 6 bases and J by 8 bases, with 16 bases between. The assay was immunoSEQ multiplex PCR, and TCRdb's table has in-frame clones only and misses some. This table holds tens of thousands of clones, roughly 87% found once. Sequencing input: peripheral blood. This TCR came from a man between 60 and 75 years old with acute or convalescent COVID-19. The genes are TRBV29-1 and TRBJ1-4, with TRBD1 as a possible D gene (5 bases). CDR3 region: CSVPGRGSEKLFF. CDR3 DNA sequence: TGCAGCGTCCCGGGGAGGGGTTCGGAAAAACTGTTTTTT. Complete variable domain (other parts from reference TRBV29-1 and TRBJ1-4): SAVISQKPSRDICQRGTSLTIQCQVDSQVTMMFWYRQQPGQSLTLIATANQGSEATYESGFVIDKFPISRPNLTFSTLTVSNMSPEDSSIYLCSVPGRGSEKLFFGSGTQLSVL.